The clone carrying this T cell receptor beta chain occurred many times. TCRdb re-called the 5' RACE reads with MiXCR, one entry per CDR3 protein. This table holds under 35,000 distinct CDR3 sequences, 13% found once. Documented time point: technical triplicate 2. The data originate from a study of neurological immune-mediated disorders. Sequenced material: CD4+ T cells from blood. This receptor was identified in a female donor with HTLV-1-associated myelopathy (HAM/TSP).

The CDR3 DNA is TGTGCCAGCAGCTTAGTTTCAGGGGGAGCTTTCTTT. Translated: CASSLVSGGAFF. This rearrangement joins TRBV11-2 to TRBJ1-1, with 7 bases identical to TRBD1. J was trimmed by 10 bases and V by 1 base; bases with no gene match: 3. The length of the CDR3 is 12 residues. CDR1 and CDR2 from the germline V gene are SGHAT and FQNNGV.